The subject of this entry is one T cell receptor beta chain. CDR3 length: 18 residues. With 1 base clipped from V and 5 bases from J, the junction kept 14 bases outside the gene matches. Germline V lookup: CDR1 SGHAT, CDR2 FQDESV (reference sequence). Using its own MiXCR run on the RT-PCR reads, TCRdb lists one record per CDR3 protein. Seen here are approximately 500,000 distinct CDR3 sequences, 13% observed once, and the top ten hold around 13%. The sample originates from a study of response to subunit inactivated influenza vaccine. This clonotype was obtained from a man in his forties or fifties who received an inactivated influenza vaccine. Sequencing used PBMCs from blood, obtained about 40 days after vaccination. The V and J genes are TRBV11-1 and TRBJ2-5; the match to TRBD1 covers 9 bases. The CDR3 DNA follows: TGTGCCAGCAGCTTAGACCGTGTTGACAGGGGGGGTCGGGAGACCCAGTACTTC. Translated, it gives CASSLDRVDRGGRETQYF.